This T cell receptor beta chain was recovered during a study of CD8+ T cells in alopecia areata. cDNA reverse transcribed from extracted RNA served as the sequencing template. Method: immunoSEQ multiplex PCR; TCRdb's copy keeps in-frame clones and lacks some. The table shows roughly 210,000 clones, with approximately 47% occurring only once. Documented treatment: oral pan-JAK inhibitor, 5-10 mg twice daily. This sequence was found in a human donor with alopecia areata. The sequences come from CD4+ T cells sorted from blood, collected at approximately week 37, from a patient treated with tofacitinib.

CDR3 nucleotides: TGTGCCGTCACTCAGCAAGAGACCCAGTACTTC. This encodes CAVTQQETQYF. The chain recombines TRBV7-9 with TRBJ2-5; D unclear. Germline values: CDR1 SEHNR, CDR2 FQNEAQ (reference sequence). The CDR3 is made up of 11 amino acids. V dropped 11 bases and J dropped 2 bases, with 9 bases sitting between them.